Listed below are T cell receptor beta chains from one sample, sequenced in a study of OX40 agonist ivuxolimab in advanced cancers. Here immunoSEQ multiplex PCR was the method, and the copy in TCRdb shows in-frame clones only, minus some. The sample includes about 63,000 clones, around 87% of them seen just once. Sample: CD4+ or CD8+ T cells sorted from blood, taken in a trial of the OX40 agonist ivuxolimab. The receptor source for this set is an adult with an advanced solid tumor such as melanoma, head and neck, liver or kidney cancer. The CDR3 runs from the conserved cysteine through the conserved F or W. The D gene is left open where the match is weak. Only some rows state a clone size, as once, few, many or a class for expanded clones.

>.|TRBJ1-1|TRBV2|.
CASRPEGGVWGEETEAFF
TGTGCCAGCAGACCAGAGGGGGGAGTCTGGGGTGAGGAGACTGAAGCTTTCTTT
>once|TRBJ2-3|TRBV4-2|TRBD2
CASSQGPSGGGSTDTQYF
TGTGCCAGCAGCCAAGGGCCTAGCGGGGGGGGGAGCACAGATACGCAGTATTTT
>.|TRBJ2-7|TRBV2|.
CASKTGYSYEQYF
TGTGCCAGCAAGACAGGCTACTCCTACGAGCAGTACTTC
>.|TRBJ1-2|TRBV5-1|TRBD1
CASSLGQGAGGYTF
TGCGCCAGCAGCTTGGGGCAGGGGGCGGGCGGCTACACCTTC
>.|TRBJ1-2|TRBV7-2|.
CASSLVVVGQNNGYTF
TGTGCCAGCAGCTTAGTAGTCGTTGGGCAGAACAATGGCTACACCTTC
>once|TRBJ2-5|TRBV7-9|.
CASSLGTAPLETQYF
TGTGCCAGCAGCTTAGGAACCGCCCCATTGGAGACCCAGTACTTC
>.|TRBJ2-1|TRBV4-1|TRBD2
CASRQAPAGGYEQFF
TGCGCCAGCAGACAAGCCCCAGCGGGGGGCTATGAGCAGTTCTTC
>.|TRBJ2-6|TRBV5-6|.
CASSLVGDSGANVLTF
TGTGCCAGCAGCTTGGTCGGAGACTCTGGGGCCAACGTCCTGACTTTC
>.|TRBJ1-2|TRBV4-1|TRBD1
CASSQGRQGHYGYTF
TGCGCCAGCAGCCAAGGTCGACAGGGGCACTATGGCTACACCTTC
>.|TRBJ1-1|TRBV6-5|.
CASSYRGSNTEAFF
TGTGCCAGCAGTTACAGGGGGTCGAACACTGAAGCTTTCTTT
>.|TRBJ2-5|TRBV5-1|TRBD2
CASSAQGRGGLTETQYF
TGCGCCAGCAGCGCCCAGGGGCGGGGGGGCCTCACAGAGACCCAGTACTTC
>.|TRBJ2-1|TRBV28|TRBD2
CASSSPLAGYHYNEQFF
TGTGCCAGCAGCTCGCCTCTAGCGGGCTACCACTACAATGAGCAGTTCTTC
>.|TRBJ1-1|TRBV5-1|TRBD1
CASSRGPGQGNTEAFF
TGCGCCAGCAGCCGGGGCCCGGGACAGGGGAACACTGAAGCTTTCTTT
>.|TRBJ2-3|TRBV5-6|.
CASSLSTDTQYF
TGTGCCAGCAGCTTGAGTACAGATACGCAGTATTTT
>.|TRBJ2-2|TRBV5-5|.
CASSSLEGANTGELFF
TGTGCCAGCAGCTCGTTGGAGGGGGCCAACACCGGGGAGCTGTTTTTT